These 22 T cell receptor beta chains share one sample of origin, sequenced in a study of blood T cell repertoires in COVID-19. The assay was immunoSEQ multiplex PCR, and TCRdb's table has in-frame clones only and misses some. The repertoire holds about 37,000 clones, with more than 75% as singletons. The sequencing input was peripheral blood. These TCRs come from a human donor in a cohort sampled during active COVID-19.

The rearrangement joins TRBV5-1 to TRBJ1-2, with 7 bases fitting TRBD1. Germline V gene lookup returns CDR1 SGHRS and CDR2 YFSETQ. V shed 1 base and J 4 bases; nucleotides not matched to a gene: 7. The CDR3 loop spans 15 amino acids. CDR3 sequence: CASSLRQGGVYGYTF. The CDR3 DNA is TGCGCCAGCAGCTTGCGCCAGGGGGGCGTCTATGGCTACACCTTC.

This chain joins TRBV15 and TRBJ2-5; TRBD2 aligns across 7 bases. The ends lost 3 bases at V and 5 bases at J; junction bases unmatched: 12. From germline, CDR1 is LNHNV and CDR2 YYDKDF (reference sequence). The CDR3 consists of 16 residues. The CDR3 loop is CATSSSTTSWYETQYF. In DNA form, the CDR3 reads TGTGCCACCAGCAGTTCCACGACTAGCTGGTACGAGACCCAGTACTTC.

In its sample, this clone was seen once. V and J are TRBV28 and TRBJ1-4, with a tentative D call TRBD1 (5 bases). CDR3 length: 15 residues. Per the germline V gene, CDR1 is MDHEN and CDR2 is SYDVKM. The V end lost 8 bases, the J end lost 6 bases, and 19 bases lay between the germline ends. CDR3 residues: CASRPGGVGYEKLFF. CDR3 nucleotide sequence: TGTGCCAGCCGGCCGGGGGGGGTCGGGTATGAAAAACTGTTTTTT.

This clone appeared a single time. The gene calls are TRBV5-5 and TRBJ2-3; D possibly corresponds to TRBD2 (5 bases). The germline CDR1 and CDR2 sequences are SGHKS and YYEKEE (reference sequence). The CDR3 has 13 residues. The V gene lost 4 bases and the J gene lost 10 bases, with 16 bases spanning the gap. In DNA, the CDR3 is TGTGCCAGCAGCGCCCGGGGTTGGGGTGCGCAGTATTTT. It codes for CASSARGWGAQYF.

The chain uses TRBV18 and TRBJ1-3; the D gene is possibly TRBD1 (6 bases). V was trimmed by 1 base and J by 2 bases, leaving 21 bases between them. The CDR3 runs to 19 residues. Germline V gene sequence: CDR1 KGHSH, CDR2 LQKENI. The CDR3 bases are TGTGCCAGCTCACCACTCCCTACGCCGGGCCAGGGGACTGGAAACACCATATATTTT. Translated, it gives CASSPLPTPGQGTGNTIYF.

The V gene is TRBV28, the J gene TRBJ2-6, with 7 bases matching TRBD1. Germline loops: CDR1 MDHEN, CDR2 SYDVKM. CDR3 length equals 15 residues. The V segment lost 3 bases and the J segment 2 bases; nucleotides outside the gene matches: 1. CDR3 sequence (DNA): TGTGCCAGCAGTTTGCAGGGGGCTGGGGCCAACGTCCTGACTTTC. Its protein is CASSLQGAGANVLTF.

The chain carries TRBV7-9 and TRBJ2-1, with TRBD2 identical over 9 bases. V was clipped by 1 base and J by 7 bases; unmatched bases: 5. Germline CDR1 SEHNR, CDR2 FQNEAQ (reference sequence). This CDR3 is built from 15 residues. In DNA form, the CDR3 reads TGTGCCAGCAGCTTAGGCGGGGGGGCGCTTAATGAGCAGTTCTTC. This encodes CASSLGGGALNEQFF.

The J gene is TRBJ1-5, the V gene TRBV18, with D perhaps matching TRBD1 (5 bases). V was cut by 1 base and J by 0 bases, with 7 bases left in between. This CDR3 is built from 15 residues. Germline loops: CDR1 KGHSH, CDR2 LQKENI. CDR3 DNA: TGTGCCAGCTCACCACGACAGCTTAGCAATCAGCCCCAGCATTTT. Translating it yields CASSPRQLSNQPQHF.

This chain uses TRBV2 with TRBJ2-7; D may be TRBD2 (6 bases). CDR3 length: 14 residues. The germline V and J ends were trimmed by 8 bases and 0 bases, with 14 bases remaining between them. CDR1 SNHLY and CDR2 FYNNEI come from the germline V gene. The CDR3 loop is CASGDSSPSYEQYF. For the CDR3, the DNA is TGTGCCAGCGGGGACTCTTCCCCCTCCTACGAGCAGTACTTC.

The chain links TRBV7-3 to TRBJ2-5, with 8 bases matching TRBD1. Germline V gives CDR1 SGHTA, CDR2 FQGTGA. The J segment lost 5 bases and the V segment lost 7 bases, leaving 18 bases of the junction unmatched. The CDR3 length is 17 residues. The CDR3 loop reads CASNYHQIRTGSETQYF. Here the CDR3 DNA reads TGTGCCAGCAACTACCATCAGATAAGGACAGGGTCCGAGACCCAGTACTTC.

This chain joins TRBV11-2 and TRBJ2-7; D ambiguous. The V and J ends lost 6 bases and 2 bases respectively, with 11 bases between them. The CDR3 runs 13 residues. Per the germline V gene, CDR1 is SGHAT and CDR2 is FQNNGV. The CDR3 loop reads CASSPTNTYEQYF. The CDR3 bases are TGTGCCAGCAGTCCCACTAATACCTACGAGCAGTACTTC.

The rearrangement joins TRBV6-6 to TRBJ1-1, with D hard to call. V was clipped by 6 bases and J by 1 base, with 9 bases between them. The germline gives CDR1 MNHNY, CDR2 SVGAGI (reference sequence). The CDR3 loop spans 13 amino acids. The CDR3 spells CASSQTQNTEAFF. The CDR3 bases are TGTGCCAGCAGCCAGACACAGAACACTGAAGCTTTCTTT.

The rearrangement joins TRBV6-1 to TRBJ2-6, with D unresolved. Germline values: CDR1 MNHNS, CDR2 SASEGT. This CDR3 contains 17 residues. V lost 1 base, J lost 0 bases, and 10 bases lay in between. The CDR3 region is CASSEERASSGANVLTF. CDR3 coding DNA: TGTGCCAGCAGTGAAGAGCGTGCTAGCTCTGGGGCCAACGTCCTGACTTTC.

The chain recombines TRBV5-1 with TRBJ2-7; D is ambiguous. The germline V gene encodes CDR1 SGHRS and CDR2 YFSETQ. With 4 bases removed from V and 0 bases from J, the gap between germline ends came to 8 bases. The CDR3 loop spans 13 amino acids. CDR3 DNA sequence: TGCGCCAGCAGCCTTACGGTCTCCTACGAGCAGTACTTC. This translates into CASSLTVSYEQYF.

This chain uses TRBV4-1 with TRBJ1-6; weak D call: TRBD1 (6 bases). The CDR3 length is 13 residues. Germline CDR1 MGHRA, CDR2 YSYEKL. Trimming removed 4 bases from V and 7 bases from J, with 8 bases in between. CDR3 sequence reads: CASSRDTNSPLHF. As DNA, the CDR3 is TGCGCCAGCAGCCGGGACACCAATTCACCCCTCCACTTT.

This chain links TRBV18 with TRBJ1-1; D is unresolved. V dropped 1 base and J dropped 3 bases, with 15 bases sitting between them. The CDR3 sequence is 16 residues long. From germline, CDR1 is KGHSH and CDR2 LQKENI. The CDR3 region is CASSPRGKGWYTEAFF. CDR3 DNA: TGTGCCAGCTCACCACGAGGGAAAGGGTGGTACACTGAAGCTTTCTTT. The whole variable domain, filled in from reference TRBV18 and TRBJ1-1, reads NAGVMQNPRHLVRRRGQEARLRCSPMKGHSHVYWYRQLPEEGLKFMVYLQKENIIDESGMPKERFSAEFPKEGPSILRIQQVVRGDSAAYFCASSPRGKGWYTEAFFGQGTRLTVV.

This rearrangement joins TRBV13 to TRBJ2-2, with D maybe TRBD2 (6 bases). Between the trimmed V and J ends, which lost 3 bases and 0 bases, there was a span of 8 bases. Germline V gene data show CDR1 as PRHDT and CDR2 as FYEKMQ (reference sequence). This CDR3 spans 15 amino acids. CDR3: CASSFGGANTGELFF. CDR3 DNA sequence: TGTGCCAGCAGCTTCGGAGGGGCGAACACCGGGGAGCTGTTTTTT.

The chain uses TRBV6-6 and TRBJ2-1; 9 nucleotides align to TRBD1. V shed 3 bases and J 7 bases; nucleotides not matched to a gene: 7. This CDR3 is built from 15 residues. The germline gives CDR1 MNHNY, CDR2 SVGAGI (reference sequence). CDR3 bases: TGTGCCAGCAGTTATAGGGGGACAGGGATTAATGAGCAGTTCTTC. Its translation: CASSYRGTGINEQFF.

This clone was observed once. The chain uses TRBV28 and TRBJ2-3, with 7 bases lining up with TRBD1. Germline CDR1 and CDR2: MDHEN and SYDVKM. This CDR3 contains 14 residues. V gave up 5 bases and J gave up 0 bases; unmatched junction bases: 2. The CDR3 loop is CASSQTGSTDTQYF. The CDR3 coding sequence is TGTGCCAGCAGTCAGACAGGGAGCACAGATACGCAGTATTTT.

This clone occurred once. V usage is TRBV2 and J usage is TRBJ1-1, with TRBD1 as a possible D gene (5 bases). Germline assignment: CDR1 SNHLY and CDR2 FYNNEI. This CDR3 contains 14 residues. The V end was cut by 6 bases, the J end by 1 base, with 12 bases between. CDR3 DNA sequence: TGTGCCAGCAGCCCTCGACAGCAGAACACTGAAGCTTTCTTT. Amino acid sequence: CASSPRQQNTEAFF.

The rearrangement joins TRBV28 to TRBJ2-4; D is unclear. The CDR3 extends over 12 amino acids. The germline V gene encodes CDR1 MDHEN and CDR2 SYDVKM. Trimming removed 4 bases at V and 8 bases at J, with 9 bases between. CDR3 bases: TGTGCCAGCAGTTCTCAGGTCGACATTCAGTACTTC. Translation gives CASSSQVDIQYF.

This rearrangement joins TRBV6-2 or TRBV6-3 to TRBJ1-5, with D tentatively TRBD1 (5 bases). The CDR3 extends over 14 amino acids. The germline gives CDR1 MNHEY, CDR2 SVGEGT. The V end lost 2 bases, the J end lost 2 bases, and 7 bases lay between the germline ends. As DNA, the CDR3 is TGTGCCAGCAGTTACAGGGGTCGCAATCAGCCCCAGCATTTT. Translated, it gives CASSYRGRNQPQHF.